The sequence of this T cell receptor beta chain was determined in a study of glioma-infiltrating T cells. The iRepertoire nested amplicon-rescue multiplex PCR amplified TCR alpha and beta CDR3s from RNA. TCRdb re-called the multiplex PCR reads through MiXCR, storing one row per CDR3 protein. The data contain around 180,000 distinct CDR3 sequences, more than 35% of them singletons. Trimming took 6 bases from V and 4 from J, leaving 10 bases between them. The germline V gene has CDR1 ENHRY and CDR2 SYGVKD. The length of the CDR3 is 12 residues. This clonotype was obtained from a human donor with low-grade glioma or glioblastoma, undergoing nonglioma brain surgery, or in good health (not recorded which). This chain joins TRBV10-3 and TRBJ2-7; D is unresolved. Sequencing was done on a sample of glioma tissue, nonneoplastic brain tissue, or PBMCs (not recorded which). Here the CDR3 DNA reads TGTGCCATCAGCAAGGAAAGGTACGAGCAGTACTTC. Translated: CAISKERYEQYF.